Reported below is one TCR beta chain. These data belong to a study of T cell changes during pregnancy in multiple sclerosis. The CDR3 loop spans 16 amino acids. Trimming removed 3 bases from V and 3 bases from J; junction bases left unmatched: 5. Germline V gene sequence: CDR1 SGHDT, CDR2 YYEEEE. The data were produced by immunoSEQ multiplex PCR, yet TCRdb's version contains in-frame clones alone and is incomplete. Of approximately 100,000 clones listed, roughly 90% are singletons. The rearrangement uses TRBV5-6 and TRBJ2-1, with 11 bases identical to TRBD2. The receptor was isolated from a female donor with multiple sclerosis, enrolled in a pregnancy study. The starting material was peripheral blood, obtained after pregnancy. In DNA, the CDR3 is TGTGCCAGCAGCTCCGGGACTAGCGGATTCTACAATGAGCAGTTCTTC. It encodes CASSSGTSGFYNEQFF. The full variable domain, rest sourced from reference TRBV5-6 and TRBJ2-1, is DAGVTQSPTHLIKTRGQQVTLRCSPKSGHDTVSWYQQALGQGPQFIFQYYEEEERQRGNFPDRFSGHQFPNYSSELNVNALLLGDSALYLCASSSGTSGFYNEQFFGPGTRLTVL.